This T cell receptor beta chain was recorded in a study of CD8 T cells in ankylosing spondylitis. Study-wide points: Clones linked with disease were CD8+ and fairly uncommon in the peripheral blood.

The CDR3 runs to 18 residues. The germline CDR1 and CDR2 sequences are SSHAT and FNYEAQ (reference sequence). Preparation of TCR beta libraries was done by quantitative 5'-RACE with molecular barcodes. TCRdb redid the calling of the 5' RACE reads with MiXCR, one entry per CDR3 protein. The data show about 350,000 distinct CDR3 sequences, roughly 20% seen once. This clonotype was detected a few times. Its antigen is unknown. A junction boundary mismatches the germline segment, possibly from a read error. Source material: blood, either unsorted or a sorted T cell fraction (not recorded which). The chain recombines TRBV7-7 with TRBJ2-1; no definite D call. The sequence derives from a male donor with ankylosing spondylitis or in good health (not recorded which). The CDR3 reads CASSSRPNDLSSYNEQFF. The CDR3 bases are TGTGCTAGCAGCTCCCGCCCCAACGACCTGAGCTCCTACAATGAGCAGTTCTTC.